This T cell receptor beta chain originates from a study of blood T cell repertoires in COVID-19. Study at large: Donors in the United States, Italy and Spain gave samples during acute or convalescent COVID-19. From T cells, B-cell-depleted T cells, or PBMCs came the material, which was cDNA or gDNA.

Original data processing: How many nucleated cells were present was estimated from reference gene primer amplification. Profiling relied on immunoSEQ multiplex PCR, and the TCRdb table lists in-frame clones only, not all of them. V and J calls plus clone size are reproduced from that table; the DNA served to infer D and trimming. This table holds about 20,000 clones, around 90% found once. The CDR3 is 15 residues long. V gave up 6 bases and J gave up 0 bases, with 12 bases separating them. From germline, CDR1 is LGHDT and CDR2 YNNKEL (reference sequence). The origin of this receptor is a human donor in a cohort sampled during active COVID-19. The gene calls are TRBV3-1 (or the pseudogene TRBV3-2) and TRBJ2-1; no clear D. Sequencing used peripheral blood. CDR3 DNA: TGTGCCAGCAGTTACGCTCCGAGCTCCTACAATGAGCAGTTCTTC. Translated, it gives CASSYAPSSYNEQFF.